This T cell receptor beta chain derives from a study of memory CD4+ T cells and cytomegalovirus serostatus (dated by TCRdb to the late 2010s). About the full investigation: A total of some 35 healthy Belgian adults, of whom 9 were CMV seropositive and roughly 25 were CMV seronegative, were included in the cohort. The study sequenced CD4+ memory TCRbeta repertoires of a Belgian cohort with known cytomegalovirus serostatus to replicate a published TCR-based CMV serostatus classifier. The investigation overall reported the following: Among the roughly 160 previously reported CMV-associated TCRbeta sequences, roughly 68 showed up in the CD4+ memory repertoires, with each one found in between one and five individuals. A median bootstrapped AUC of approximately 0.95 with a 95% CI of 0.76-1.00 was achieved on the Belgian cohort by the original-framework classifier. For predicting CMV serostatus, the median bootstrapped AUC was 0.95 using the original framework and about 0.9 using a US-trained random forest. The results were read as suggesting that the CMV-associated TCR signature is, for the most part, present in the CD4+ memory repertoire. Only CD4+CD45RO+ memory cells were sequenced, unlike the original study, which covered naive and memory CD4+ and CD8+ populations.

The Quick-DNA Microprep Kit was used to extract genomic DNA from the sorted cells. Amplification of TCRbeta DNA was done with the immunoSEQ hsTCRbeta kit, following the protocol from the manufacturer. TCRbeta libraries were sequenced on an Illumina MiSeq instrument. Per the original workflow: Removing out-of-frame sequences left some 2.4 million distinct TCRbeta sequences, an average of about 70,000 per individual. Two values were used to score each individual: the count of 164 previously reported CMV-associated TCRbeta sequences and the total count of productive distinct TCRbeta sequences. A beta-binomial model was reimplemented in Python, and random forests from scikit-learn, run with default parameters, were trained on data from the US cohort. Classifier performance on the Belgian cohort was reported as the median AUC with percentile confidence intervals calculated over 10,000 bootstrap iterations. Here the immuneACCESS table is served through TCRdb, limited to in-frame sequences with V and J called. Missing clones are a known gap in these copies; in checked studies unresolved V genes cover under half, and the rest lacks a known reason. V and J calls plus clone size are reproduced from that table; the DNA served to infer D and trimming. The sample table holds over 45,000 clones, of which more than 65% were seen once. About 0.5% of the sample goes to the ten largest clones.

In the case of this clone: Its antigen is not yet known. The input lacks base qualities; no much larger clone sits a single base away.

Single viable CD3+CD4+CD8-CD45RO+ cells were sorted as memory CD4+ T cells on a FACSAria II. CMV serostatus was determined using a Roche Elecsys assay that detects serum IgG against CMV pp150, pp28, p38 and p52. Following thawing, total CD4+ T cells were enriched through positive selection using CD4 magnetic microbeads. The samples came from a different study that was designed specifically to examine the CD4+ T cell memory repertoire. Following standard operating procedures, peripheral blood mononuclear cells were isolated and cryopreserved, while serum was kept at -80 degrees C. The staining used CD3-PerCP (BW264/56), CD4-APC (RPA-T4), CD45RO-PE (UCHT1) and CD8-Pacific Orange (3B5) antibodies, and Sytox blue was used to exclude non-viable cells. Including cysteine and phenylalanine, the CDR3 has 13 amino acids. The retained sequence is limited to the CDR3, 39 bases, with the frame set at the first base. V sheds 6 bases and J sheds 5 bases, leaving 13 bases between their ends. The germline V gene sets CDR1 to MNHEY and CDR2 to SVGAGI.

The receptor comes from an adult in good health and CMV-seronegative. Some clones in this sample may be carry-over from other donors' samples. The sequencing input was memory CD4+ T cells from blood. The rearranged segments are TRBV6-5 and TRBJ1-1, and the D gene may be TRBD1, 5 bases matching. The nucleotides are TGTGCCAGCAGGCTCGGGACCTCTACTGAAGCTTTCTTT. This is translated as CASRLGTSTEAFF.